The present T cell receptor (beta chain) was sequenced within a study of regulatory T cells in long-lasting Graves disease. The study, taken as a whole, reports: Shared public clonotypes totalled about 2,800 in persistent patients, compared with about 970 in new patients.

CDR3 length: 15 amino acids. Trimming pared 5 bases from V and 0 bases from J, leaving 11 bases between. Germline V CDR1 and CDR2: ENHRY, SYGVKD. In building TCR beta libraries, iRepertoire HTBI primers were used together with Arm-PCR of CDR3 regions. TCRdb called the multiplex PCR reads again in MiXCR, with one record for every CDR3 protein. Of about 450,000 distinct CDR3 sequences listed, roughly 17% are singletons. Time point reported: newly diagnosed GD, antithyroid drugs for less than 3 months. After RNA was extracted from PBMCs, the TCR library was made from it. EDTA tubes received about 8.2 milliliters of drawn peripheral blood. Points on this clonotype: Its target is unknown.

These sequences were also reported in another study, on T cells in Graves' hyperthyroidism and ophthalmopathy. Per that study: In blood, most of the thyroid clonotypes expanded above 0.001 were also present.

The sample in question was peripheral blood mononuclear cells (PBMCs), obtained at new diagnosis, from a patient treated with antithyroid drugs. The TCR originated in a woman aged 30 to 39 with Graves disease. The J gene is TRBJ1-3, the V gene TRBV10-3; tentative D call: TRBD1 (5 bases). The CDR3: CAISRDGGSGNTIYF. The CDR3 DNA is TGTGCCATCAGTCGGGACGGCGGCTCTGGAAACACCATATATTTT.